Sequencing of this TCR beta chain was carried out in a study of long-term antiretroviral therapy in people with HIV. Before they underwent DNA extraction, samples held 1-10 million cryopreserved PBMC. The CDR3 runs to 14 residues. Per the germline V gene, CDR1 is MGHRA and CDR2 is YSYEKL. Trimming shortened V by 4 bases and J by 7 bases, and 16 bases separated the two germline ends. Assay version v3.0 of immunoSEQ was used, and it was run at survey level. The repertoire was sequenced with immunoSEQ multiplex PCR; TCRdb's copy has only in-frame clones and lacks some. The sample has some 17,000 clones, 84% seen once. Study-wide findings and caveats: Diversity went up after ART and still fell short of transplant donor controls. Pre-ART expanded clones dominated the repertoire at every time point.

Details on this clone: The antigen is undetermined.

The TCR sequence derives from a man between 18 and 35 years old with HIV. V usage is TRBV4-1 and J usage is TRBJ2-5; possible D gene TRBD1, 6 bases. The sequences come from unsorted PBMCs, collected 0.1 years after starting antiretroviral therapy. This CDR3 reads CASSPGQNGGTQYF. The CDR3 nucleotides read TGCGCCAGCAGCCCGGGACAAAATGGGGGGACCCAGTACTTC.